This record covers a single T cell receptor (beta chain). Its target is unknown. This CDR3 has 13 residues. Trimming removed 2 bases from V and 6 bases from J, with 10 bases in between. Germline V gene data show CDR1 as MGHDK and CDR2 as SYGVNS. MiXCR, applied by TCRdb to the RT-PCR reads, yields one record per CDR3 protein. Among 300,000 to 350,000 distinct CDR3 sequences listed, approximately 20% were seen once. This sample is part of a study of response to subunit inactivated influenza vaccine. Findings and caveats of the study: Each seasonal influenza vaccination, the authors suggested, recruits few new T cells.

This material consisted of PBMCs from blood, taken approximately 20 months after vaccination. The V gene is TRBV25-1, the J gene TRBJ1-2; D unresolved. The TCR originated in a man aged 50 to 75 who received an inactivated influenza vaccine. The CDR3 DNA is TGTGCCAGCAGTGAAACCCCCGGGAATGGCTACACCTTC. It encodes CASSETPGNGYTF.